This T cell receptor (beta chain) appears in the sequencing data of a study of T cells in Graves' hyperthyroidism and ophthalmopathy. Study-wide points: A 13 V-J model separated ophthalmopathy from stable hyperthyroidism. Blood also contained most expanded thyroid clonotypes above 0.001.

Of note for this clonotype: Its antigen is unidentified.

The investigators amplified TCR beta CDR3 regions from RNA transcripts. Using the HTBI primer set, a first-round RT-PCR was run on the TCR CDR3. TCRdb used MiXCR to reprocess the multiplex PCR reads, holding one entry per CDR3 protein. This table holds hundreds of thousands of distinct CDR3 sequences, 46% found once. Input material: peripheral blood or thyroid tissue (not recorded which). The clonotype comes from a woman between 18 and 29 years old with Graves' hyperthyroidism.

CDR3 amino acids: CATSREVGDGNTIYF. The CDR3 DNA sequence: TGTGCCACCAGCAGAGAAGTAGGGGACGGAAACACCATATATTTT. The chain couples TRBV15 to TRBJ1-3, with D tentatively TRBD1 (5 bases). Germline V lookup: CDR1 LNHNV, CDR2 YYDKDF (reference sequence). The CDR3 runs 15 residues. Trimming removed 0 bases from V and 4 bases from J, with 10 bases in between.